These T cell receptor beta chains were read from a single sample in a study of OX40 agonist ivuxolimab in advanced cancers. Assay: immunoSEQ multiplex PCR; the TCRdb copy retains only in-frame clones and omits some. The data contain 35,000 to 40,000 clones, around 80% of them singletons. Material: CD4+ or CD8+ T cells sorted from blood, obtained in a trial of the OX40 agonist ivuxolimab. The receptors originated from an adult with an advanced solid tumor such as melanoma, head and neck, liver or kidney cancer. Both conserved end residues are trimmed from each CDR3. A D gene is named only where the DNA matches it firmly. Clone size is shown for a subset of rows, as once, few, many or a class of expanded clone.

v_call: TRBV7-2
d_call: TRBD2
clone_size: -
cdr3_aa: ASSFVRGGTGELF

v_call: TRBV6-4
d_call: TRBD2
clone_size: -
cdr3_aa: ASSDSRERGDTQY

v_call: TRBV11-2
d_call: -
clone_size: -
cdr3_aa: ASSSTPDAYEQY

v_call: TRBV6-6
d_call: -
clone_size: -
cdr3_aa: ASSQSRTTDTQY

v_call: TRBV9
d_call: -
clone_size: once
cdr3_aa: ASSAGGSALNEQF

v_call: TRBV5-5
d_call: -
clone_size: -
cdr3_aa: ASSLVGRGLNTEAF

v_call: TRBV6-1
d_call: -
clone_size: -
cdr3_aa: ASSEVGTAIAF

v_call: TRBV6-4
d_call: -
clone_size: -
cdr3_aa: ASSDSDFNEQF

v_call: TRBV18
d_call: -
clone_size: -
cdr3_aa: ASSPRTGLENEQF

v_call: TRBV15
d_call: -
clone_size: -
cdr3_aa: ATKSGGGSNQPQH

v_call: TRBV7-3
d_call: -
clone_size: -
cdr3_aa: ASSLGGLSTDTQY

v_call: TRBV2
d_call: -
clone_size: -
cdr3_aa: ASSVELSNGYT

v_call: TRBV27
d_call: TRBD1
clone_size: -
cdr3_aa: ASSIQGDSNYGYT

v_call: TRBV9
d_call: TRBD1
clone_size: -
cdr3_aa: ASSPWDSQETQY

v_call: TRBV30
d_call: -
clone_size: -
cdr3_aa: AWLGTPDEQF

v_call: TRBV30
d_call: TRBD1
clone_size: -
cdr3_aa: ACIRDRNTEAF

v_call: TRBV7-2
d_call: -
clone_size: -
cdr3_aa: ASSSIYEQY

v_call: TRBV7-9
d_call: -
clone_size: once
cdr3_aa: ASSSGVTGKNIQY

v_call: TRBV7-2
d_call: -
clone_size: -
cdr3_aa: ASSPIGTYEQY

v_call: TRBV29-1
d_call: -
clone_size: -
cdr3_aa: SVAGGDATQY

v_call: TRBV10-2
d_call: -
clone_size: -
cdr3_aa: ASSSSWSSYNEQF

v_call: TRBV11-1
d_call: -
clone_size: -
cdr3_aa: ASSPPYHLGGLAYNEQF

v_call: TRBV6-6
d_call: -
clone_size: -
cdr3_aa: ASSPGQLWGYT

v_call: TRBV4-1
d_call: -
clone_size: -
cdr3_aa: ASSQDTGNSYEQY

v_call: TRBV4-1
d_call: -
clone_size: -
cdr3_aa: ASSQVPGSGNTIY

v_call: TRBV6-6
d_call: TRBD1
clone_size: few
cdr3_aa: ASSYHDRENQPQH

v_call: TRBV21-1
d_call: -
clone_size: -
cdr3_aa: ASSLKWSGRPTSYEQY

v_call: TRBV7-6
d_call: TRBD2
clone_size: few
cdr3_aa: ASSLESSGGVGELF